What follows are 11 T cell receptor beta chains derived from one specimen sequenced in a study of shared clonotypes between healthy human individuals. The assay was immunoSEQ multiplex PCR, and TCRdb's table has in-frame clones only and misses some. The sample lists roughly 2.4 million clones; approximately 96% were seen once. Sequencing was done on a sample of naive CD4+ T cells sorted from blood. Subset: CD45RA+ positively selected. The source of these receptors is a man between 18 and 29 years old in good health.

The chain is built from TRBV5-1 and TRBJ1-2, with unresolved D. The V end was cut by 1 base, the J end by 4 bases, with 17 bases between. The CDR3 has 16 residues. CDR1 and CDR2 (germline): SGHRS, YFSETQ. CDR3 in amino acids: CASSLSGGYDSYGYTF. CDR3 nucleotide sequence: TGCGCCAGCAGCTTGTCAGGTGGATACGATTCCTATGGCTACACCTTC.

The V and J genes are TRBV11-2 and TRBJ2-1; D may be TRBD1 (5 bases). The CDR3 spans 15 residues. Germline-derived CDR1 and CDR2 are SGHAT and FQNNGV. V was cut by 3 bases and J by 4 bases, with 13 bases left in between. CDR3 in amino acids: CASSFEQGIYNEQFF. CDR3 coding DNA: TGTGCCAGCAGCTTCGAGCAGGGAATATACAATGAGCAGTTCTTC.

The rearrangement links TRBV18 to TRBJ1-1, with D possibly TRBD1 on 5 matching bases. The germline V gene has CDR1 KGHSH and CDR2 LQKENI. This CDR3 contains 14 residues. V was pared by 8 bases and J by 1 base, with 14 bases between. The CDR3 sequence: CASRQSPSNTEAFF. The DNA for the CDR3 is TGTGCCAGCCGACAGTCCCCATCGAACACTGAAGCTTTCTTT.

The genes are TRBV18 and TRBJ2-7; 10 bases line up with TRBD2. This CDR3 comprises 15 residues. Germline assignment: CDR1 KGHSH and CDR2 LQKENI. The V gene end was trimmed by 1 base and the J gene end by 5 bases; junction bases not matched to a gene: 5. CDR3 in DNA: TGTGCCAGCTCACCACTACTAGCGGGACTCGACGAGCAGTACTTC. Protein: CASSPLLAGLDEQYF.

This clone was seen once. Additional DNA sequences in this sample encode the identical CDR3. The chain has TRBV28 and TRBJ2-7; 7 bases agree with TRBD1. The length of the CDR3 is 13 residues. V was clipped by 6 bases and J by 1 base; unmatched bases: 3. CDR1 is MDHEN, CDR2 SYDVKM, per germline. CDR3 region: CASRTGPSYEQYF. The CDR3 nucleotides are TGTGCCAGCAGGACAGGGCCATCCTACGAGCAGTACTTC.

The rearrangement uses TRBV2 and TRBJ2-6; a weak D match, TRBD1 (6 bases). Germline loops: CDR1 SNHLY, CDR2 FYNNEI. Trimming took off 8 bases at V and 4 bases at J, with 15 bases between the two ends. This CDR3 region has 15 residues. The CDR3 here is CASVEGGAGANVLTF. The DNA for the CDR3 is TGTGCCAGCGTGGAAGGGGGAGCGGGGGCCAACGTCCTGACTTTC.

This clone has a handful of counts. The J gene is TRBJ1-2, the V gene TRBV2; no clear D. Germline lookup yields CDR1 SNHLY and CDR2 FYNNEI. The length of the CDR3 is 13 residues. V was trimmed by 7 bases and J by 0 bases, leaving 9 bases between them. The CDR3 sequence is CASNQRANYGYTF. CDR3 bases: TGTGCCAGCAATCAGAGGGCTAACTATGGCTACACCTTC.

CDR3 loop: CASILSGVGATEAFF. The CDR3 nucleotides are TGTGCCAGCATATTGTCAGGTGTAGGGGCCACTGAAGCTTTCTTT. J is TRBJ1-1 and V is TRBV6-1; possibly TRBD1 for D (5 bases). With 7 bases removed from V and 4 bases from J, the gap between germline ends came to 19 bases. The CDR3 runs to 15 residues. Germline assignment: CDR1 MNHNS and CDR2 SASEGT.

About this clone itself: At the DNA level, this CDR3 is encoded by other sequences in the same sample as well. CDR3: CASRRDRGTDTQYF. For the CDR3, the DNA is TGTGCCAGCCGTAGGGACAGGGGTACAGATACGCAGTATTTT. This chain links TRBV7-2 with TRBJ2-3; the match to TRBD1 covers 10 bases. The trim removed 8 bases at V and 3 bases at J, leaving 5 bases unmatched. Germline V gene sequence: CDR1 SGHTA, CDR2 FQGNSA. The CDR3 sequence is 14 residues long.

Comment on this clone: The sample holds other DNA sequences that translate to the same CDR3. The chain employs TRBV10-3 and TRBJ1-5; no clear D. The germline CDR1 and CDR2 sequences are ENHRY and SYGVKD. The V end lost 3 bases, the J end lost 4 bases, and 4 bases lay between the germline ends. There are 12 residues in the CDR3. The CDR3 is CAISEGNQPQHF. In DNA form, the CDR3 reads TGTGCCATCAGTGAAGGGAATCAGCCCCAGCATTTT.

This clone was detected only once. The V gene is TRBV5-8, the J gene TRBJ2-2, with no clear D. The CDR3 consists of 14 residues. Germline V CDR1 and CDR2: SGHTS, YDEGEE. Between the trimmed V and J ends, which lost 4 bases and 3 bases, there was a span of 10 bases. CDR3 DNA sequence: TGTGCCAGCAGCAACACGGTAGACACCGGGGAGCTGTTTTTT. Protein sequence: CASSNTVDTGELFF.